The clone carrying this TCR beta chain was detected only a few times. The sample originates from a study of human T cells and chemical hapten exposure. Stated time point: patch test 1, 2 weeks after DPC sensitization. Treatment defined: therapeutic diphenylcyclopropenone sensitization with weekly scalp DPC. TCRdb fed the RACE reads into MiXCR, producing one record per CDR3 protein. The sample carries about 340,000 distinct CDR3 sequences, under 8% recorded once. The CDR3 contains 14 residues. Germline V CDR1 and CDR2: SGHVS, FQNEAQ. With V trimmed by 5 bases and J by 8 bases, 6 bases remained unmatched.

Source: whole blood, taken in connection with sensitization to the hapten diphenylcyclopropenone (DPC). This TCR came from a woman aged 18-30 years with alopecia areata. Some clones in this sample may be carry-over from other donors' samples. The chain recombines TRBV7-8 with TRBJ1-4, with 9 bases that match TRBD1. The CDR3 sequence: CASSRGQGKEKLFF. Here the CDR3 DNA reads TGTGCCAGCAGCCGGGGACAGGGAAAGGAAAAACTGTTTTTT.